These 6 T cell receptor beta chains originate from one sample sequenced in a study of T cell repertoires in cytomegalovirus infection. TCRdb independently ran MiXCR on the reads; one entry per CDR3 protein. Of 500,000 or so distinct CDR3 sequences listed, approximately 17% are singletons. Sequenced input: CD8+ T cells from PBMCs. Receptor source: a human donor in good health (CMV status not recorded). Some clones in this sample may be carry-over from other donors' samples.

In this sample, this clonotype turned up many times. The V call is TRBV7-8, the J call TRBJ2-1, with a tentative D call TRBD1 (6 bases). Trimming removed 7 bases from V and 4 bases from J, with 8 bases in between. The CDR3 loop spans 12 amino acids. CDR1 and CDR2 from the germline V gene are SGHVS and FQNEAQ. The CDR3 nucleotides are TGTGCCAGCAATAGGGGGTACAATGAGCAGTTCTTC. Amino acids: CASNRGYNEQFF.

This clonotype was counted a few times. J is TRBJ2-7 and V is TRBV6-5; a weak D match, TRBD2 (5 bases). Trimming left V 0 bases short and J 0 bases short, with 15 bases between. Looked up from germline, CDR1 is MNHEY and CDR2 is SVGAGI. The CDR3 is 17 residues long. CDR3 in amino acids: CASSYSNFGESSYEQYF. In nucleotides, the CDR3 is TGTGCCAGCAGTTACTCTAATTTCGGGGAAAGCTCCTACGAGCAGTACTTC.

This clonotype has just a few counts. This chain joins TRBV9 and TRBJ1-1; TRBD1 is a possible D gene (5 bases). Trimming left V 3 bases short and J 4 bases short, with 16 bases between. Germline values: CDR1 SGDLS, CDR2 YYNGEE. The length of the CDR3 is 15 residues. In nucleotides, the CDR3 is TGTGCCAGCAGCGCTAACCCAGGGCTCGTCACTGAAGCTTTCTTT. Its protein product is CASSANPGLVTEAFF. The variable domain in full, with the rest retrieved from reference TRBV9 and TRBJ1-1, is DSGVTQTPKHLITATGQRVTLRCSPRSGDLSVYWYQQSLDQGLQFLIQYYNGEERAKGNILERFSAQQFPDLHSELNLSSLELGDSALYFCASSANPGLVTEAFFGQGTRLTVV.

The table lists this clonotype with many counts. This chain connects TRBV27 to TRBJ1-6; no clear D gene. The CDR3 sequence is 15 residues long. V was pared by 5 bases and J by 7 bases, with 15 bases between. Germline V lookup: CDR1 MNHEY, CDR2 SMNVEV (reference sequence). The chain's CDR3 is CASSTPREANSPLHF. CDR3 nucleotides: TGTGCCAGCAGTACCCCCCGGGAAGCGAATTCACCCCTCCACTTT.

This clonotype was counted ten times or more. The chain recombines TRBV6-5 with TRBJ2-7, with D possibly TRBD2 on 5 matching bases. The ends were cut back, 2 bases at V and 2 bases at J, with 10 bases in the middle. CDR1 MNHEY and CDR2 SVGAGI come from the germline V gene. The CDR3 contains 14 residues. The CDR3, as DNA: TGTGCCAGCAGTTACCACGAGGGTGCCTACGAGCAGTACTTC. This encodes CASSYHEGAYEQYF.

This clonotype has a handful of counts. CDR3 DNA: TGTGCCAGCATGGACAGCACCGGGGAGCTGTTTTTT. Amino acids: CASMDSTGELFF. The chain recombines TRBV6-1 with TRBJ2-2, with D maybe TRBD1 (6 bases). The V gene's germline CDR1 is MNHNS and CDR2 SASEGT. V lost 7 bases, J lost 4 bases, and 7 bases lay in between. CDR3 length: 12 amino acids.